The 16 T cell receptor beta chains in this list originate from one sample, sequenced in a study of T cell repertoires in cytomegalovirus infection. A single record per CDR3 protein comes from TCRdb applying MiXCR to the reads. The data show 830,000 or so distinct CDR3 sequences, about 33% seen once. For these TCRs, the target antigens are not known. Material: cultured CD8+ T cells from PBMCs, obtained from culture after CMV antigen stimulation. The receptors originated from a human donor in good health (CMV status not recorded). Some clones in this sample may be carry-over from other donors' samples.

This clonotype was found many times. This chain uses TRBV7-2 with TRBJ2-3; D unclear. Trimming took off 2 bases at V and 0 bases at J, with 12 bases between the two ends. The CDR3 is 16 residues long. The germline V gene encodes CDR1 SGHTA and CDR2 FQGNSA. In DNA, the CDR3 is TGTGCCAGCAGCTTACCCCTGGACCAAAGCACAGATACGCAGTATTTT. This sequence encodes CASSLPLDQSTDTQYF.

The chain carries TRBV27 and TRBJ2-2; D may be TRBD1 or TRBD2 (6 bases each). V dropped 3 bases and J dropped 4 bases, with 15 bases sitting between them. Germline V gives CDR1 MNHEY, CDR2 SMNVEV (reference sequence). The CDR3 is made up of 16 amino acids. The CDR3 DNA is TGTGCCAGCAGTTTGATTGGGGGGCTCGGCACCGGGGAGCTGTTTTTT. Its protein product is CASSLIGGLGTGELFF.

This clonotype was seen a handful of times. The J gene is TRBJ2-3, the V gene TRBV4-1; 7 positions agree with TRBD1. CDR1 and CDR2 from the germline V gene are MGHRA and YSYEKL. This CDR3 contains 16 residues. The trim removed 4 bases at V and 0 bases at J, leaving 7 bases unmatched. In DNA, the CDR3 is TGCGCCAGCAGCCTTGTTCGGGACAGAAGCACAGATACGCAGTATTTT. Translated, it gives CASSLVRDRSTDTQYF.

This clonotype has just one count. The chain recombines TRBV4-3 with TRBJ1-5; 9 bases are a match to TRBD1. The CDR3 is 16 residues long. Germline CDR1 reads LGHNA; CDR2 reads YSLEER. V shed 1 base and J 5 bases; nucleotides not matched to a gene: 6. Written as DNA, the CDR3 is TGCGCCAGCAGCCAAGGGTGGGACAGGGAGGATCAGCCCCAGCATTTT. Protein: CASSQGWDREDQPQHF.

The CDR3 loop is CSVEAENTGELFF. In nucleotides, the CDR3 is TGCAGCGTTGAGGCGGAAAACACCGGGGAGCTGTTTTTT. J is TRBJ2-2 and V is TRBV29-1; D call uncertain. This CDR3 comprises 13 residues. The germline CDR1 and CDR2 sequences are SQVTM and ANQGSEA. Trimming cost V 3 bases and J 2 bases, with 7 bases left between them.

V is TRBV7-9 and J is TRBJ2-1; perhaps TRBD1 as D (6 bases). V lost 5 bases and J lost 6, with 11 bases in between. This CDR3 spans 13 amino acids. Germline loops: CDR1 SEHNR, CDR2 FQNEAQ (reference sequence). The CDR3 region has the DNA TGTGCCAGCAGCAGCAGGGGAGTCAATGAGCAGTTCTTC. Protein: CASSSRGVNEQFF.

The chain carries TRBV5-6 and TRBJ2-1; D assignment may be TRBD1 or TRBD2 (5 bases each). Trimming removed 1 base from V and 5 bases from J, with 19 bases in between. CDR3 length: 17 amino acids. The germline CDR1 and CDR2 sequences are SGHDT and YYEEEE. The CDR3 DNA follows: TGTGCCAGCAGCTTGTGGGTTAGGGACGTCGGTAACAATGAGCAGTTCTTC. Protein sequence: CASSLWVRDVGNNEQFF. Full variable domain (remainder filled in from reference TRBV5-6 and TRBJ2-1): DAGVTQSPTHLIKTRGQQVTLRCSPKSGHDTVSWYQQALGQGPQFIFQYYEEEERQRGNFPDRFSGHQFPNYSSELNVNALLLGDSALYLCASSLWVRDVGNNEQFFGPGTRLTVL.

This rearrangement joins TRBV6-1 to TRBJ2-2; 8 bases align to TRBD2. In germline, CDR1 is MNHNS, CDR2 SASEGT. V lost 6 bases, J lost 8 bases, and 14 bases stayed unmatched. CDR3 length: 16 amino acids. Here the CDR3 DNA reads TGTGCCAGCAGCAATACCGGGACTAGGGTCCTGGGGGAGCTGTTTTTT. This gives the protein CASSNTGTRVLGELFF.

As regards this clonotype: A much bigger clone sits one base away, suggesting this may be a read error. CDR3 DNA sequence: TGTGCCAGCAGCCAACCGGGACAGGCTCAAGAGGCCCAGTACTTC. Translating gives CASSQPGQAQEAQYF. This sequence joins TRBV7-8 and TRBJ2-5; 8 nucleotides line up with TRBD1. The CDR3 runs to 15 residues. The germline V gene has CDR1 SGHVS and CDR2 FQNEAQ.

Points on this clonotype: One junction end does not reproduce the germline sequence, and a read error may be involved. This chain links TRBV27 with TRBJ2-3, with D perhaps matching TRBD1 (6 bases). The CDR3 runs 14 residues. CDR1 is MNHEY and CDR2 is SMNVEV in the germline V gene (reference sequence). The DNA for the CDR3 is TGTGCCAACAGTTTCCTGGGACACACAGATACGCAGTATTTT. This translates into CANSFLGHTDTQYF.

The gene calls are TRBV29-1 and TRBJ2-7; TRBD2 might be the D (6 bases). This CDR3 spans 12 amino acids. V shed 7 bases and J shed 1 base, with 11 bases lying between them. The germline gives CDR1 SQVTM, CDR2 ANQGSEA. The CDR3 nucleotides read TGCAGCGCGGAGGGGCATTCCTACGAGCAGTACTTC. It codes for CSAEGHSYEQYF.

This clonotype came up many times. V and J are TRBV7-2 and TRBJ2-3; 12 bases agree with TRBD2. Germline CDR1 reads SGHTA; CDR2 reads FQGNSA. The CDR3 covers 16 residues. J gave up 4 bases and V 3 bases, and 5 bases lay outside the gene matches. The CDR3, as DNA: TGTGCCAGCAGCTTTCCGACTAGCGGGGGATCAGATACGCAGTATTTT. Amino acid sequence: CASSFPTSGGSDTQYF.

The V call is TRBV12-3 or TRBV12-4, the J call TRBJ2-5; 10 positions match TRBD1. The CDR3 is 14 amino acids. V shed 10 bases and J 5 bases; nucleotides not matched to a gene: 10. CDR3 amino acids: CANTPTGGAETQYF. The CDR3 DNA is TGTGCCAACACTCCGACAGGGGGCGCGGAGACCCAGTACTTC.

The chain links TRBV10-3 to TRBJ2-1; TRBD1 might be the D (6 bases). This CDR3 comprises 15 residues. The germline CDR1 and CDR2 sequences are ENHRY and SYGVKD. V gave up 0 bases and J gave up 7 bases, with 13 bases separating them. The CDR3 protein is CAISESKGGMNEQFF. The CDR3 DNA sequence: TGTGCCATCAGTGAGTCGAAAGGGGGTATGAATGAGCAGTTCTTC.

Concerning this clonotype: The conserved phenylalanine or tryptophan normally closing the CDR3 is absent here, so this likely arose from a read error. This chain links TRBV7-9 with TRBJ1-5; D perhaps matches TRBD1 (6 bases). V was clipped by 5 bases and J by 3 bases, with 11 bases between them. Germline V gives CDR1 SEHNR, CDR2 FQNEAQ (reference sequence). CDR3 length equals 14 residues. In DNA, the CDR3 is TGTGCCAGCAGCCCAGGGGCTAACAATCAGCCCCAGCATTCT. It yields the protein CASSPGANNQPQHS.

This clonotype was seen more than once but under ten times. The rearrangement links TRBV19 to TRBJ2-7; the match to TRBD2 covers 7 bases. The CDR3 has 13 residues. The V gene's germline CDR1 is LNHDA and CDR2 SQIVND (reference sequence). V lost 7 bases, J lost 2 bases, and 5 bases stayed unmatched. CDR3 sequence: CASNRGEAYEQYF. In nucleotides, the CDR3 is TGTGCCAGTAACCGGGGGGAGGCCTACGAGCAGTACTTC.